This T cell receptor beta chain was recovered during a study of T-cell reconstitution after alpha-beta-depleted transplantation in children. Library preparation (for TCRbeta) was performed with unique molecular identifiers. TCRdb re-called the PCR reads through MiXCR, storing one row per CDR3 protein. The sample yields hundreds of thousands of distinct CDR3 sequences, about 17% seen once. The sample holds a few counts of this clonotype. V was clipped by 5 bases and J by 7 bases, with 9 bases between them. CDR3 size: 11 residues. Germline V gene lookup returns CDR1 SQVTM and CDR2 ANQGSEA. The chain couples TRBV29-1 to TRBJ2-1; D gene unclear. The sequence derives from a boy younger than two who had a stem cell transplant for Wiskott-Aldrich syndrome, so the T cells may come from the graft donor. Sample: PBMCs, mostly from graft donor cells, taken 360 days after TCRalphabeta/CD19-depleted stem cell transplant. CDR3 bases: TGCAGCGTTACCCGAGGTAATGAGCAGTTCTTC. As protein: CSVTRGNEQFF.